This TCR beta chain came from a study of blood T cells in healthy people across ages. Study as a whole: For every two T cells, template switching captured about one barcoded beta molecule. Study-wide results and caveats: Donor CMV status, an unknown factor, possibly confounded changes in expanded clonotypes. It was the long-lived donors that had more naive CD4+ cells and higher diversity than aged donors.

PCR was performed a second time for roughly 7 to 12 cycles using a sample-barcoded 5' primer and a J-beta primer mix. With 12 random nucleotides, a template-switch adaptor tagged each individual cDNA molecule. TCRdb recomputed calls from the 5' RACE reads with MiXCR, one row per CDR3 protein. This table holds roughly 1.4 million distinct CDR3 sequences, approximately 59% found once. There are a few counts of this clonotype. Its antigen is still unknown. CDR3 size: 15 residues. V lost 0 bases and J 6 bases, leaving 13 bases between the germline ends. Germline loops: CDR1 LGHNA, CDR2 YSLEER. The chain links TRBV4-3 to TRBJ2-3; perhaps TRBD2 as D (5 bases). Sequenced sample: blood. This clonotype originated in a man aged 18 to 29 in good health. The CDR3 nucleotides are TGCGCCAGCAGCCAAGATAGGGAGTTTCGGGATACGCAGTATTTT. Protein: CASSQDREFRDTQYF.